Reported below is one T cell receptor (beta chain). The target antigen is unknown. CD45RO-CCR7+CD27+CD95- defined naive CD8+ T cells. The method, 5' RACE with UMI labels, was used to prepare the TRB cDNA libraries. TCRdb re-called the 5' RACE reads; one entry per CDR3 protein, DNA not given. This repertoire includes some 150,000 distinct CDR3 sequences. The CDR3 loop spans 14 amino acids. Germline CDR1 and CDR2: LGHNA and YNFKEQ. The source of the sample is a study of CXCR3-negative and CXCR3-positive naive CD8 T cells. Study-wide context: Per-library TRB read counts averaged about 1.5 +/- 0.3 million, adding up to about 130 million in total.

Study findings and constraints: CXCR3-positive naive cells had more hydrophobic TRB CDR3s than CXCR3-negative naive cells. Fresh PBMCs were used in most assays, and CXCR3 expression partially decreased after cryopreservation. Similar TRBV-TRBJ usage was seen in naive cells (both CXCR3-negative and CXCR3-positive), but memory cells differed.

The specimen sequenced was naive CXCR3+ CD8+ T cells from blood. Stated subset: CD45RO-CCR7+CD27+CD95- naive CD8+ T cells expressing CXCR3 (TNR3+). The TCR originated in a human donor in good health. Some clones in this sample may be carry-over from other donors' samples. The chain uses TRBV4-2 and TRBJ1-2; absent DNA, TCRdb's TRBD1 call cannot be checked. CDR3 sequence: CASSPPLTGNGYTF.